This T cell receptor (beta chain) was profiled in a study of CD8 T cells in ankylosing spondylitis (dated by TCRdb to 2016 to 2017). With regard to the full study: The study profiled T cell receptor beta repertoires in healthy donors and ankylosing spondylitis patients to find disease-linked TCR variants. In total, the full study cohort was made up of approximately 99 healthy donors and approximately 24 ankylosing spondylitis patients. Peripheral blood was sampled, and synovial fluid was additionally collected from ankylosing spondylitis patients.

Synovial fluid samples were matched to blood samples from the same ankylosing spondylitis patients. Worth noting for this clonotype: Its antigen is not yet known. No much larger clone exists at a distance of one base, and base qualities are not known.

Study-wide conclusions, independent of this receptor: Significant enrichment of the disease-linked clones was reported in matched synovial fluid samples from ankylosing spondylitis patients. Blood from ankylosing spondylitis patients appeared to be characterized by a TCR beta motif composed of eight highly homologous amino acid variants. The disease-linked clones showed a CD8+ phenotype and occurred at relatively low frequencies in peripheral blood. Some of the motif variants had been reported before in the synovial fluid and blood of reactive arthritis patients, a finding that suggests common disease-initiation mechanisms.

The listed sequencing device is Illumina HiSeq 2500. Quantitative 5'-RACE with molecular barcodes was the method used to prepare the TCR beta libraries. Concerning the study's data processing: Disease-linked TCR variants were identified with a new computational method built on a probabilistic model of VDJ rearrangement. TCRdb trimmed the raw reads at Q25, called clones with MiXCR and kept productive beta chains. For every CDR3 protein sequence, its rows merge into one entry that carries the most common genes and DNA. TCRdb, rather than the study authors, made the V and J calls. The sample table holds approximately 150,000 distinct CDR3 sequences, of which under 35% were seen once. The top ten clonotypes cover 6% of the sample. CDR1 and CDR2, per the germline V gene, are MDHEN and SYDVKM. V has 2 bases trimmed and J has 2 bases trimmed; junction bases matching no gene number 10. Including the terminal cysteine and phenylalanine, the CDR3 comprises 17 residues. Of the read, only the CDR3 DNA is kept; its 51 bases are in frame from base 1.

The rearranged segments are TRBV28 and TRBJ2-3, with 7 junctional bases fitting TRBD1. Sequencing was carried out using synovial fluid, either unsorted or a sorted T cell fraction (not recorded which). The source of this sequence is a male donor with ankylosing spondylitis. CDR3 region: CASSLPIGTDITDTQYF. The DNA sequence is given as TGTGCCAGCAGTTTACCAATCGGGACAGATATCACAGATACGCAGTATTTT.